The rows below give T cell receptor beta chains drawn from one sample of a study of blood T cell repertoires in COVID-19. Libraries were prepared by immunoSEQ multiplex PCR; TCRdb keeps only in-frame clonotypes and omits some of them. The repertoire has fewer than 200,000 clones, 87% of them found once; the top ten carry around a fifth. The specimen was peripheral blood. All receptors come from a man aged 55 to 70 with active or convalescent COVID-19. Both conserved end residues are part of each CDR3. The D gene is left open where the match is weak. A row's size may be missing; if present it is once, few, many or a size class.

abundance,j_gene,d_gene,v_gene,CDR3aa,CDR3nt
NA,TRBJ1-1,NA,TRBV5-1,CASSAGVNTEAFF,TGCGCCAGCAGCGCAGGGGTGAACACTGAAGCTTTCTTT
once,TRBJ1-3,NA,TRBV19,CASSSLGTHSGNTIYF,TGTGCCAGTAGTTCCCTCGGGACACACTCTGGAAACACCATATATTTT
NA,TRBJ2-7,TRBD1,TRBV3-1/TRBV3-2,CASSAGTGAYEQYF,TGTGCCAGCAGCGCTGGGACAGGGGCCTACGAGCAGTACTTC
NA,TRBJ1-6,TRBD1,TRBV5-1,CASSLGDREASPLHF,TGCGCCAGCAGCTTGGGGGACAGGGAGGCTTCACCCCTCCACTTT
NA,TRBJ2-2,TRBD1,TRBV15,CATSRDPIQGNGGELFF,TGTGCCACCAGCAGAGATCCAATACAGGGGAATGGCGGGGAGCTGTTTTTT
NA,TRBJ2-7,TRBD1,TRBV7-2,CASSSGTGPYEQYF,TGTGCCAGCAGCTCCGGGACAGGCCCCTACGAGCAGTACTTC
NA,TRBJ1-1,NA,TRBV11-3,CASSYRAGTEAFF,TGTGCCAGCAGCTACAGGGCAGGCACTGAAGCTTTCTTT
NA,TRBJ2-5,TRBD2,TRBV5-1,CASSLGHGGGPQETQYF,TGCGCCAGCAGCTTGGGTCATGGCGGGGGGCCCCAAGAGACCCAGTACTTC
NA,TRBJ2-5,TRBD2,TRBV9,CASSLREEAGEETQYF,TGTGCCAGCAGCCTCCGAGAGGAGGCGGGGGAAGAGACCCAGTACTTC
NA,TRBJ2-2,NA,TRBV3-1/TRBV3-2,CASSQGLGELFF,TGTGCCAGCAGCCAAGGACTCGGGGAGCTGTTTTTT
few,TRBJ1-5,TRBD1,TRBV18,CASSGQVSNQPQHF,TGTGCCAGCTCAGGACAGGTTAGCAATCAGCCCCAGCATTTT
NA,TRBJ2-3,NA,TRBV6-1,CASSEGLTSTDTQYF,TGTGCCAGCAGTGAAGGACTGACTAGCACAGATACGCAGTATTTT
NA,TRBJ2-2,TRBD2,TRBV5-1,CASSLWTSGGTGELFF,TGCGCCAGCAGCCTATGGACTAGCGGGGGTACCGGGGAGCTGTTTTTT
NA,TRBJ2-7,TRBD1,TRBV7-8,CASSLFRDRVFEQYF,TGTGCCAGCAGCCTATTTCGGGACAGGGTCTTCGAGCAGTACTTC
NA,TRBJ2-7,TRBD2,TRBV2,CASVREGIHYEQYF,TGTGCCAGCGTGAGGGAGGGAATTCATTACGAGCAGTACTTC
NA,TRBJ2-7,NA,TRBV18,CASSDSFGSYEQYF,TGTGCCAGCTCCGACAGCTTCGGCTCCTACGAGCAGTACTTC
NA,TRBJ2-5,TRBD2,TRBV5-1,CASSLEPGLAGAEQETQYF,TGCGCCAGCAGCTTGGAACCGGGACTAGCGGGGGCTGAACAAGAGACCCAGTACTTC
NA,TRBJ2-3,NA,TRBV5-1,CASSLAQGTDTQYF,TGCGCCAGCAGCTTGGCCCAGGGAACAGATACGCAGTATTTT
NA,TRBJ1-3,NA,TRBV5-1,CASSSGDSGNTIYF,TGCGCCAGCAGCTCAGGTGACTCTGGAAACACCATATATTTT
NA,TRBJ2-5,TRBD2,TRBV24-1,CATSAGLAGGSETQYF,TGTGCCACCAGCGCAGGACTAGCGGGGGGGTCGGAGACCCAGTACTTC
NA,TRBJ2-1,TRBD2,TRBV5-1,CASRLSGATGNEQFF,TGCGCCAGCAGACTTAGCGGGGCGACTGGCAATGAGCAGTTCTTC
NA,TRBJ1-3,TRBD1,TRBV5-1,CASSATGGSGNTIYF,TGCGCCAGCAGCGCGACAGGGGGATCTGGAAACACCATATATTTT
NA,TRBJ2-2,NA,TRBV7-3,CASSLGGGAPTGELFF,TGTGCCAGCAGCTTAGGCGGCGGGGCGCCCACCGGGGAGCTGTTTTTT
NA,TRBJ1-1,NA,TRBV11-2,CASRLPGQQTEAFF,TGTGCCAGCCGACTGCCGGGACAACAAACTGAAGCTTTCTTT
NA,TRBJ2-1,TRBD1,TRBV14,CASSARDRGYNEQFF,TGTGCCAGCAGCGCCCGGGACAGGGGATACAATGAGCAGTTCTTC
NA,TRBJ2-3,NA,TRBV9,CASSAQGMGITDTQYF,TGTGCCAGCAGCGCCCAGGGAATGGGAATCACAGATACGCAGTATTTT
NA,TRBJ1-3,NA,TRBV10-3,CAISFTANSGNTIYF,TGTGCCATCAGTTTCACCGCTAACTCTGGAAACACCATATATTTT
NA,TRBJ2-5,NA,TRBV2,CASSDRGLQETQYF,TGTGCCAGCAGTGACAGGGGATTACAAGAGACCCAGTACTTC
few,TRBJ1-6,TRBD1,TRBV18,CASSRRTTGGTYNSPLHF,TGTGCCAGCTCACGGCGAACGACAGGGGGGACCTATAATTCACCCCTCCACTTT
NA,TRBJ1-2,TRBD1,TRBV15,CATSRDPYGTGVLGGYTF,TGTGCCACCAGCAGAGATCCGTATGGCACAGGGGTTTTGGGTGGCTACACCTTC
once,TRBJ1-3,NA,TRBV3-1/TRBV3-2,CASSLTVSSGNTIYF,TGTGCCAGCAGCCTAACAGTGAGCTCTGGAAACACCATATATTTT
NA,TRBJ2-1,TRBD2,TRBV3-1/TRBV3-2,CASSLRLAGGLYNEQFF,TGTGCCAGCAGCCTTCGACTAGCGGGGGGGTTATACAATGAGCAGTTCTTC
NA,TRBJ2-7,NA,TRBV5-1,CASSPGRLKPHYEQYF,TGCGCCAGCAGCCCCGGCAGGCTCAAACCACATTACGAGCAGTACTTC
NA,TRBJ1-6,NA,TRBV27,CASSLRRERMTPLHF,TGTGCCAGCAGTTTAAGGAGGGAGAGGATGACACCCCTCCACTTT
NA,TRBJ1-1,NA,TRBV12-5,CASGLTRIGQRSPMNTEAFF,TGTGCTAGTGGTTTGACCCGGATAGGACAGCGGTCACCCATGAACACTGAAGCTTTCTTT
NA,TRBJ1-1,NA,TRBV27,CASSSEGSTEAFF,TGTGCCAGCAGTTCGGAGGGGAGCACTGAAGCTTTCTTT
NA,TRBJ2-5,NA,TRBV19,CASSIPGLEGKTQYF,TGTGCCAGTAGTATTCCGGGTCTTGAGGGAAAGACCCAGTACTTC
NA,TRBJ2-1,NA,TRBV7-2,CASSLAGLWSGEQFF,TGTGCCAGCAGCTTAGCGGGGCTCTGGTCGGGTGAGCAGTTCTTC
NA,TRBJ1-2,TRBD1,TRBV9,CASSPRPGTETNGYTF,TGTGCCAGCAGCCCTCGTCCCGGGACAGAGACCAATGGCTACACCTTC
NA,TRBJ1-5,NA,TRBV6-4,CASSDGNNQPQHF,TGTGCCAGCAGTGACGGCAACAATCAGCCCCAGCATTTT
NA,TRBJ1-2,NA,TRBV11-2,CASSWSDGGRGYGYTF,TGTGCCAGCAGCTGGTCGGACGGGGGGCGCGGCTATGGCTACACCTTC
NA,TRBJ2-2,NA,TRBV5-5,CASSLRGNTGELFF,TGTGCCAGCAGCTTGAGGGGTAACACCGGGGAGCTGTTTTTT
NA,TRBJ1-4,NA,TRBV12-2,CASRIGVVEEFF,TGTGCAAGTCGTATAGGAGTCGTGGAGGAATTTTTT
few,TRBJ1-2,NA,TRBV18,CASSPIGQLGYGYTF,TGTGCCAGCTCACCTATAGGACAGCTTGGCTATGGCTACACCTTC
NA,TRBJ2-5,TRBD2,TRBV7-6,CASSLGDGGAKTQYF,TGTGCCAGCAGCTTAGGGGACGGGGGGGCAAAGACCCAGTACTTC
NA,TRBJ2-2,NA,TRBV6-4,CASRGRPTYTGELFF,TGTGCCAGCAGGGGGAGACCCACGTACACCGGGGAGCTGTTTTTT
NA,TRBJ2-3,NA,TRBV7-6,CASSLTRRVTDTQYF,TGTGCCAGCAGCTTAACGCGCAGGGTCACAGATACGCAGTATTTT
NA,TRBJ1-2,TRBD1,TRBV4-1,CASSQVTGGEGYTF,TGCGCCAGCAGCCAAGTGACAGGGGGAGAAGGCTACACCTTC
NA,TRBJ2-4,NA,TRBV18,CASSPSGAKNIQYF,TGTGCCAGCTCACCGTCAGGGGCCAAAAACATTCAGTACTTC
NA,TRBJ1-1,NA,TRBV6-1,CASSERPRQANTEAFF,TGTGCCAGCAGTGAGCGACCTAGACAGGCGAACACTGAAGCTTTCTTT